The clone carrying this T cell receptor (beta chain) occurred many times. Its antigen is undetermined. In germline, CDR1 is LGHDT, CDR2 YNNKEL (reference sequence). CDR3 length: 15 amino acids. The junction had 4 bases not matched to a gene; V was cut back by 0 bases and J by 4 bases. This entry belongs to a study of human T cells and chemical hapten exposure. General study findings and limits: The presence of alopecia in the donors means their immune response may differ from healthy people's. No shift was seen in TCRs above 1 in 1000 frequency with DPC sensitization. The study found expanded TCRs formed significantly more large CDR3 similarity clusters than controls.

TCRdb re-analysed the RACE reads in MiXCR, keeping a single row per CDR3 protein. In the table there are approximately 72,000 distinct CDR3 sequences, 11% of which are singletons. Specified time point: patch test 3, about 24 weeks after DPC sensitization. Regarding treatment: therapeutic diphenylcyclopropenone sensitization with weekly scalp DPC. This clonotype was obtained from a woman in her forties or fifties with alopecia areata. Some clones in this sample may be carry-over from other donors' samples. This chain connects TRBV3-1 to TRBJ1-1; 8 bases are a match to TRBD1. Material: whole blood, obtained in connection with sensitization to the hapten diphenylcyclopropenone (DPC). The CDR3 DNA reads as TGTGCCAGCAGCCAAGATTGGACAGGGCTCACTGAAGCTTTCTTT. Protein product: CASSQDWTGLTEAFF.